Shown below are 21 T cell receptor beta chains from a single sample sequenced in a study of spatial heterogeneity in lung cancer (dated by TCRdb to the late 2010s). The library was obtained by 5' RACE. TCRdb lists the instrument as NextSeq 500. The raw public reads went through TCRdb reprocessing: fastp at Q25, MiXCR clone calling, in-frame beta chains kept. Every distinct CDR3 protein forms one entry, paired with its most common genes and DNA. A total of under 7,000 distinct CDR3 sequences appear in this sample, about 15% of them only once. The ten largest clones add up to 10% to 12% of the sample. The paper's findings and limits, for the study overall: A correlation was observed between the number of expanded intratumoral alpha and beta TCRs and the tumor nonsynonymous mutation count.

The sample's time point label, in plain terms: sample taken at primary tumor resection. Antigens of these TCRs are unknown. The sequenced sample was lung tumor tissue, obtained at surgery. The receptor source for this set is a male donor with early-stage non-small cell lung cancer.

This clonotype is termed medium-sized. The V and J genes are TRBV5-1 and TRBJ2-2, with 7 bases lining up with TRBD1. Germline V gives CDR1 SGHRS, CDR2 YFSETQ. The V segment lost 5 bases and the J segment 5 bases; nucleotides outside the gene matches: 0. This CDR3 is 12 amino acids long. The chain's CDR3 is CASRGQTGELFF. The CDR3 DNA is TGCGCCAGCAGGGGACAGACCGGGGAGCTGTTTTTT.

This clonotype was observed at least ten times. This CDR3 reads CASSYWRTGMNTEAFF. In DNA, the CDR3 is TGTGCCAGCAGTTACTGGCGGACAGGCATGAACACTGAAGCTTTCTTT. The chain combines TRBV6-5 with TRBJ1-1; 7 bases map to TRBD1. The CDR3 totals 16 residues. Trimming at V came to 1 base and at J to 0 bases, leaving 5 bases not matched to a gene. Germline values: CDR1 MNHEY, CDR2 SVGAGI.

This clonotype is medium-sized (0.01 to 0.1%) in the sample. The chain is built from TRBV7-8 and TRBJ1-1; D is unclear. Per germline, CDR1 SGHVS and CDR2 FQNEAQ. V lost 5 bases, J lost 1 base, and 14 bases lay in between. This CDR3 has 15 amino acids. The CDR3 reads CASSPGRAENTEAFF. As DNA, the CDR3 is TGTGCCAGCAGCCCCGGGCGGGCGGAGAACACTGAAGCTTTCTTT.

In this sample, this clonotype is medium-sized. The V gene is TRBV20-1, the J gene TRBJ2-1, with 12 bases that match TRBD2. Germline CDR1 is DFQATT and CDR2 is SNEGSKA (reference sequence). This CDR3 is 15 amino acids long. The V gene end was trimmed by 1 base and the J gene end by 7 bases; junction bases not matched to a gene: 5. CDR3 loop: CSARGRLAGANEQFF. In DNA form, the CDR3 reads TGCAGTGCTAGAGGAAGACTAGCGGGAGCTAATGAGCAGTTCTTC.

At least ten counts were recorded for this clonotype. V is TRBV20-1 and J is TRBJ2-1; D gene ambiguous. This CDR3 has 15 residues. Germline V CDR1 and CDR2: DFQATT, SNEGSKA (reference sequence). V gave up 3 bases and J gave up 6 bases, with 18 bases separating them. The CDR3 region has the DNA TGCAGTGCTAGTCCCGGGCCCCTGAAGGGCAATGAGCAGTTCTTC. This codes for CSASPGPLKGNEQFF.

By sample fraction, this clonotype is medium-sized. The J gene is TRBJ1-1, the V gene TRBV29-1; a weak D match, TRBD1 (6 bases). Germline V gene data show CDR1 as SQVTM and CDR2 as ANQGSEA. V was shortened by 5 bases and J by 7 bases, with 20 bases between the two germline ends. The CDR3 spans 14 residues. The DNA for the CDR3 is TGCAGCGTTCGCGGGGGTCGGGGGCTGGTTGAAGCTTTCTTT. Translating gives CSVRGGRGLVEAFF.

This clonotype was recorded only once. This sequence joins TRBV4-3 and TRBJ2-2; D is ambiguous. CDR3 length: 16 residues. The germline V and J ends were trimmed by 2 bases and 0 bases, with 10 bases remaining between them. Germline V gene sequence: CDR1 LGHNA, CDR2 YSLEER. The CDR3 bases are TGCGCCAGCAGCCAAATCGGACCGTCGAACACCGGGGAGCTGTTTTTT. This codes for CASSQIGPSNTGELFF.

This clonotype is categorized as medium-sized (0.01 to 0.1%). The chain employs TRBV3-1 and TRBJ2-2, with a weak D call TRBD1 (6 bases). The germline V gene has CDR1 LGHDT and CDR2 YNNKEL (reference sequence). V was pared by 5 bases and J by 5 bases, with 15 bases between. This CDR3 contains 15 residues. The CDR3 reads CASSRPGVRTGELFF. Here the CDR3 DNA reads TGTGCCAGCAGCAGACCAGGGGTCAGGACCGGGGAGCTGTTTTTT.

Relative to its sample, this clonotype is medium-sized. One junction end disagrees with the germline gene, perhaps due to a read error. J is TRBJ1-1 and V is TRBV29-1, with TRBD1 as a possible D gene (5 bases). This CDR3 spans 14 amino acids. Germline lookup yields CDR1 SQVTM and CDR2 ANQGSEA. DNA for the CDR3: TGCAGCGTGGAAGGGACTGTGGGGAACACTGAAGCTTTCTTT. It translates to CSVEGTVGNTEAFF.

This clonotype has a count of ten or more. This chain uses TRBV5-1 with TRBJ2-5; D is ambiguous. With 4 bases removed from V and 3 bases from J, the gap between germline ends came to 10 bases. Germline assignment: CDR1 SGHRS and CDR2 YFSETQ. The length of the CDR3 is 13 residues. The CDR3 region is CASSPVGKETQYF. The CDR3 DNA follows: TGCGCCAGCAGCCCCGTTGGGAAAGAGACCCAGTACTTC.

This clonotype was counted many times. The rearrangement links TRBV9 to TRBJ2-7, with 7 bases aligning to TRBD1. The CDR3 totals 15 residues. The V and J ends lost 5 bases and 2 bases, in that order; junction bases with no gene match: 10. Germline V CDR1 and CDR2: SGDLS, YYNGEE. The CDR3 DNA sequence: TGTGCCAGCAGTGAGACCCCGGGACAGACCTACGAGCAGTACTTC. Protein product: CASSETPGQTYEQYF.

This clonotype is categorized as medium-sized. This chain uses TRBV10-3 with TRBJ2-2, with TRBD2 matching over 14 bases. The CDR3 contains 16 residues. Germline loops: CDR1 ENHRY, CDR2 SYGVKD. After removal of 6 bases from V and 5 bases from J, the junction contained 5 bases not matched to a gene. The DNA of the CDR3 is TGTGCCATCAGCTCGGGACTAGCGGGAGTTACCGGGGAGCTGTTTTTT. This sequence encodes CAISSGLAGVTGELFF.

J is TRBJ2-7 and V is TRBV27; possible D gene TRBD1, 5 bases. V shed 6 bases and J shed 2 bases, with 11 bases lying between them. Germline loops: CDR1 MNHEY, CDR2 SMNVEV (reference sequence). The CDR3 consists of 13 residues. This CDR3 reads CASRMTDTYEQYV. The DNA of the CDR3 is TGTGCCAGCAGGATGACAGATACCTACGAGCAGTACGTC.

This chain connects TRBV4-3 to TRBJ2-7; possible D gene TRBD2, 6 bases. Per the germline V gene, CDR1 is LGHNA and CDR2 is YSLEER. The CDR3 totals 16 residues. Trimming pared 0 bases from V and 4 bases from J, leaving 16 bases between. CDR3 DNA: TGCGCCAGCAGCCAAGAATGGAGGGGTTCGATGTACGAGCAGTACTTC. This codes for CASSQEWRGSMYEQYF.

The chain carries TRBV10-3 and TRBJ1-5; tentatively, D is TRBD1 (5 bases). The V gene lost 0 bases and the J gene lost 5 bases, with 11 bases spanning the gap. Germline-derived CDR1 and CDR2 are ENHRY and SYGVKD. This CDR3 contains 15 residues. For the CDR3, the DNA is TGTGCCATCAGTGAGTCAGACGGGGGTTATCAGCCCCAGCATTTT. The encoded protein is CAISESDGGYQPQHF.

This chain links TRBV5-1 with TRBJ2-3; D is undetermined. Trimming stripped 0 bases from V and 3 bases from J, with 8 bases between. The CDR3 totals 14 residues. CDR1 SGHRS and CDR2 YFSETQ come from the germline V gene. CDR3 nucleotide sequence: TGCGCCAGCAGCTTGGCCCCTACGACAGATACGCAGTATTTT. As protein: CASSLAPTTDTQYF. The whole variable domain, remainder taken from reference TRBV5-1 and TRBJ2-3, is KAGVTQTPRYLIKTRGQQVTLSCSPISGHRSVSWYQQTPGQGLQFLFEYFSETQRNKGNFPGRFSGRQFSNSRSEMNVSTLELGDSALYLCASSLAPTTDTQYFGPGTRLTVL.

In this sample, this clonotype turned up once. V and J are TRBV5-1 and TRBJ2-1; D is uncertain. CDR3 size: 15 residues. The germline gives CDR1 SGHRS, CDR2 YFSETQ. V was trimmed by 0 bases and J by 1 base, leaving 8 bases between them. This CDR3 is CASSLGLRSYNEQFF. The CDR3 DNA reads TGCGCCAGCAGCTTGGGGCTTCGGTCCTACAATGAGCAGTTCTTC.

This clonotype is medium-sized within its sample. V and J are TRBV2 and TRBJ1-2, with D possibly TRBD1 on 5 matching bases. In germline, CDR1 is SNHLY, CDR2 FYNNEI. V lost 7 bases, J lost 8 bases, and 17 bases lay in between. This CDR3 region has 13 residues. The CDR3 DNA sequence: TGTGCCAGCATTCTAGACGCTCAGGGCGGCTACACCTTC. Translation: CASILDAQGGYTF. Supplemented by reference TRBV2 and TRBJ1-2, the full variable domain reads EPEVTQTPSHQVTQMGQEVILRCVPISNHLYFYWYRQILGQKVEFLVSFYNNEISEKSEIFDDQFSVERPDGSNFTLKIRSTKLEDSAMYFCASILDAQGGYTFGSGTRLTVV.

This clonotype rates as medium-sized. The chain joins TRBV3-1 to TRBJ2-3; 8 bases line up with TRBD2. Trimming removed 5 bases from V and 6 bases from J; junction bases left unmatched: 10. The CDR3 contains 15 residues. The V gene's germline CDR1 is LGHDT and CDR2 YNNKEL (reference sequence). As DNA, the CDR3 is TGTGCCAGCAGCGGAGCGGGGGCCTTGGAGGATACGCAGTATTTT. Translation: CASSGAGALEDTQYF.

This clonotype appeared many times. This rearrangement joins TRBV20-1 to TRBJ2-1; D is perhaps TRBD1 or TRBD2 (6 bases each). CDR3 length equals 16 residues. Looked up from germline, CDR1 is DFQATT and CDR2 is SNEGSKA (reference sequence). Trimming removed 7 bases from V and 0 bases from J, with 19 bases in between. In nucleotides, the CDR3 is TGCAGTGGGGGGGCCTCTAGCGCTCACTCCTACAATGAGCAGTTCTTC. Translated, it gives CSGGASSAHSYNEQFF.

In this sample, this clonotype turned up many times. The chain has TRBV5-1 and TRBJ2-3; no clear D gene. Germline V gene lookup returns CDR1 SGHRS and CDR2 YFSETQ. The CDR3 spans 14 residues. Trimming cost V 3 bases and J 2 bases, with 10 bases left between them. The CDR3 here is CASSSSLYTDTQYF. In DNA, the CDR3 is TGCGCCAGCAGCTCGTCCCTTTACACAGATACGCAGTATTTT.